These T cell receptor beta chains were read from a single sample in a study of graft-versus-host responses after intestinal transplantation. These receptors' antigens are unknown. Clones were read by immunoSEQ multiplex PCR, and TCRdb kept only the in-frame ones, dropping some. Found here are tens of thousands of clones, around 92% of them singletons; the top ten hold 2% to 3%. Source: unstimulated CD8+ T cells sorted from spleen or lymph node cells, taken before intestinal transplant. These receptors all stem from a human donor who received an intestinal transplant. CDR3s include the opening cysteine and the closing phenylalanine or tryptophan. D genes are given only for firm matches. Only some rows state a clone size, as once, few, many or a class for expanded clones.

CDR3 length: 17; D gene: TRBD1; clone size: -; J gene: TRBJ2-7; V gene: TRBV7-9; CDR3 protein: CASRRLPSRTGSDEQYF; CDR3 DNA: TGTGCCAGCAGGCGACTTCCCTCGCGGACAGGGTCCGACGAGCAGTACTTC
CDR3 length: 15; D gene: -; clone size: -; J gene: TRBJ1-5; V gene: TRBV6-6; CDR3 protein: CATNLNAGSNQPQHF; CDR3 DNA: TGTGCCACCAACCTGAATGCGGGTAGCAATCAGCCCCAGCATTTT
CDR3 length: 14; D gene: -; clone size: -; J gene: TRBJ1-6; V gene: TRBV7-2; CDR3 protein: CASSWVSRDSPLHF; CDR3 DNA: TGTGCCAGCAGCTGGGTCTCGCGGGATTCACCCCTCCACTTT
CDR3 length: 16; D gene: TRBD2; clone size: -; J gene: TRBJ2-1; V gene: TRBV2; CDR3 protein: CASSEVAGGPRNEQFF; CDR3 DNA: TGTGCCAGCAGTGAAGTTGCGGGGGGGCCTAGGAATGAGCAGTTCTTC
CDR3 length: 14; D gene: -; clone size: -; J gene: TRBJ2-1; V gene: TRBV28; CDR3 protein: CASSPRTAVDEQFF; CDR3 DNA: TGTGCCAGCAGTCCAAGGACAGCGGTTGATGAGCAGTTCTTC
CDR3 length: 14; D gene: -; clone size: once; J gene: TRBJ2-7; V gene: TRBV11-1; CDR3 protein: CASSLAVSGDEQYF; CDR3 DNA: TGTGCCAGCAGCTTGGCGGTGTCGGGGGACGAGCAGTACTTC
CDR3 length: 15; D gene: TRBD2; clone size: -; J gene: TRBJ2-3; V gene: TRBV9; CDR3 protein: CASSVASGLTDTQYF; CDR3 DNA: TGTGCCAGCAGCGTAGCTTCGGGACTAACAGATACGCAGTATTTT
CDR3 length: 16; D gene: TRBD2; clone size: -; J gene: TRBJ2-1; V gene: TRBV15; CDR3 protein: CATTQKTSGRYNEQFF; CDR3 DNA: TGTGCCACCACACAAAAGACTAGCGGGAGATACAATGAGCAGTTCTTC
CDR3 length: 14; D gene: TRBD2; clone size: -; J gene: TRBJ2-7; V gene: TRBV5-6; CDR3 protein: CASSLSGGSYEQYF; CDR3 DNA: TGTGCCAGCAGCTTGTCGGGGGGCTCCTACGAGCAGTACTTC
CDR3 length: 15; D gene: TRBD2; clone size: -; J gene: TRBJ2-1; V gene: TRBV2; CDR3 protein: CASRQLAGSYNEQFF; CDR3 DNA: TGTGCCAGCAGGCAACTAGCGGGCTCCTACAATGAGCAGTTCTTC
CDR3 length: 11; D gene: TRBD1; clone size: -; J gene: TRBJ1-1; V gene: TRBV7-9; CDR3 protein: CASSQGARAFF; CDR3 DNA: TGTGCCAGCAGCCAGGGGGCGCGGGCTTTCTTT
CDR3 length: 13; D gene: TRBD1; clone size: -; J gene: TRBJ1-1; V gene: TRBV2; CDR3 protein: CASRDRGNTEAFF; CDR3 DNA: TGTGCCAGCAGGGACAGGGGTAACACTGAAGCTTTCTTT
CDR3 length: 16; D gene: -; clone size: -; J gene: TRBJ1-5; V gene: TRBV1; CDR3 protein: CTSSHKGQGLGQPQHF; CDR3 DNA: TGCACCAGCAGCCACAAGGGACAGGGATTAGGTCAGCCCCAGCATTTT
CDR3 length: 12; D gene: -; clone size: -; J gene: TRBJ2-7; V gene: TRBV5-6; CDR3 protein: CASSSGRYEQYF; CDR3 DNA: TGTGCCAGCAGCTCAGGGCGCTACGAGCAGTACTTC
CDR3 length: 16; D gene: -; clone size: once; J gene: TRBJ1-3; V gene: TRBV7-6; CDR3 protein: CASSAFLPYSGNTIYF; CDR3 DNA: TGTGCCAGCAGCGCCTTTCTCCCCTACTCTGGAAACACCATATATTTT
CDR3 length: 13; D gene: -; clone size: -; J gene: TRBJ2-1; V gene: TRBV27; CDR3 protein: CASSFSPYNEQFF; CDR3 DNA: TGTGCCAGCAGTTTTAGTCCCTACAATGAGCAGTTCTTC
CDR3 length: 17; D gene: TRBD1; clone size: few; J gene: TRBJ2-2; V gene: TRBV4-1; CDR3 protein: CASSPDRAWVPPGELFF; CDR3 DNA: TGCGCCAGCAGTCCTGACAGGGCTTGGGTGCCCCCCGGGGAGCTGTTTTTT
CDR3 length: 16; D gene: TRBD2; clone size: once; J gene: TRBJ2-5; V gene: TRBV5-4; CDR3 protein: CASSLQAGGRQETQYF; CDR3 DNA: TGTGCCAGCAGCTTGCAAGCGGGGGGGCGTCAAGAGACCCAGTACTTC
CDR3 length: 14; D gene: -; clone size: -; J gene: TRBJ2-7; V gene: TRBV11-2; CDR3 protein: CASSGGAEPYEQYF; CDR3 DNA: TGTGCCAGCAGCGGAGGAGCGGAACCTTACGAGCAGTACTTC
CDR3 length: 15; D gene: TRBD2; clone size: -; J gene: TRBJ2-3; V gene: TRBV6-1; CDR3 protein: CASSTSEGSTDTQYF; CDR3 DNA: TGTGCCAGCTCCACTAGCGAGGGGAGCACAGATACGCAGTATTTT
CDR3 length: 17; D gene: TRBD2; clone size: -; J gene: TRBJ2-3; V gene: TRBV15; CDR3 protein: CATSRGLAEGNTDTQYF; CDR3 DNA: TGTGCCACCAGCAGGGGACTAGCGGAGGGGAACACAGATACGCAGTATTTT
CDR3 length: 13; D gene: -; clone size: -; J gene: TRBJ2-7; V gene: TRBV5-1; CDR3 protein: CASSLGAVYEQYF; CDR3 DNA: TGCGCCAGCAGCTTGGGGGCAGTCTACGAGCAGTACTTC
CDR3 length: 11; D gene: -; clone size: -; J gene: TRBJ2-7; V gene: TRBV5-6; CDR3 protein: CASSLGLSRYF; CDR3 DNA: TGTGCCAGCAGCTTGGGACTCAGTAGGTACTTC
CDR3 length: 14; D gene: TRBD2; clone size: -; J gene: TRBJ2-1; V gene: TRBV29-1; CDR3 protein: CSVYGLAGANEQFF; CDR3 DNA: TGCAGCGTTTATGGACTAGCGGGAGCCAATGAGCAGTTCTTC
CDR3 length: 14; D gene: TRBD2; clone size: -; J gene: TRBJ2-7; V gene: TRBV27; CDR3 protein: CASSLRAGVDEQYF; CDR3 DNA: TGTGCCAGCAGTTTACGAGCGGGAGTAGACGAGCAGTACTTC
CDR3 length: 15; D gene: -; clone size: -; J gene: TRBJ1-1; V gene: TRBV10-2; CDR3 protein: CASSESVTLNTEAFF; CDR3 DNA: TGCGCCAGCAGTGAGTCGGTGACACTGAACACTGAAGCTTTCTTT
CDR3 length: 15; D gene: TRBD2; clone size: -; J gene: TRBJ2-3; V gene: TRBV6-5; CDR3 protein: CASRVAGGSTDTQYF; CDR3 DNA: TGTGCCAGCAGAGTAGCGGGAGGGAGCACAGATACGCAGTATTTT
CDR3 length: 16; D gene: -; clone size: -; J gene: TRBJ2-6; V gene: TRBV7-7; CDR3 protein: CDTCGAFSSGANVLTF; CDR3 DNA: TGTGATACCTGTGGAGCGTTTTCCTCTGGGGCCAACGTCCTGACTTTC
CDR3 length: 15; D gene: -; clone size: -; J gene: TRBJ2-3; V gene: TRBV5-8; CDR3 protein: CASSLVVRSSDTQYF; CDR3 DNA: TGTGCCAGCAGCTTGGTTGTGCGATCGTCAGATACGCAGTATTTT
CDR3 length: 15; D gene: TRBD2; clone size: -; J gene: TRBJ2-3; V gene: TRBV2; CDR3 protein: CASSEPGGRTDTQYF; CDR3 DNA: TGTGCCAGCAGTGAGCCGGGGGGACGGACAGATACGCAGTATTTT
CDR3 length: 16; D gene: TRBD1; clone size: -; J gene: TRBJ1-5; V gene: TRBV19; CDR3 protein: CASSPTGGWSNQPQHF; CDR3 DNA: TGTGCCAGTAGTCCAACAGGGGGTTGGAGCAATCAGCCCCAGCATTTT
CDR3 length: 14; D gene: -; clone size: once; J gene: TRBJ1-1; V gene: TRBV27; CDR3 protein: CASSPGGSSTEAFF; CDR3 DNA: TGTGCCAGCAGTCCCGGAGGCTCCTCAACTGAAGCTTTCTTT
CDR3 length: 13; D gene: TRBD1; clone size: -; J gene: TRBJ1-1; V gene: TRBV4-1; CDR3 protein: CASTLDRDGEAFF; CDR3 DNA: TGCGCCAGCACCCTAGACAGGGATGGTGAAGCTTTCTTT
CDR3 length: 15; D gene: TRBD1; clone size: -; J gene: TRBJ2-1; V gene: TRBV7-6; CDR3 protein: CASSSGTGVENEQFF; CDR3 DNA: TGTGCCAGCAGCTCCGGGACAGGTGTGGAAAATGAGCAGTTCTTC
CDR3 length: 13; D gene: -; clone size: -; J gene: TRBJ1-6; V gene: TRBV19; CDR3 protein: CASSYNSGSPLHF; CDR3 DNA: TGTGCCAGTAGTTACAACAGTGGGTCACCCCTCCACTTT
CDR3 length: 14; D gene: -; clone size: -; J gene: TRBJ1-3; V gene: TRBV9; CDR3 protein: CASSPPVQPNTIYF; CDR3 DNA: TGTGCCAGCAGCCCTCCGGTCCAACCAAACACCATATATTTT
CDR3 length: 11; D gene: -; clone size: -; J gene: TRBJ2-7; V gene: TRBV5-1; CDR3 protein: CASSWRDEQYF; CDR3 DNA: TGCGCCAGCAGCTGGAGGGACGAGCAGTACTTC
CDR3 length: 14; D gene: -; clone size: -; J gene: TRBJ2-5; V gene: TRBV7-8; CDR3 protein: CASSVPGLGETQYF; CDR3 DNA: TGTGCCAGCAGCGTACCGGGACTCGGAGAGACCCAGTACTTC
CDR3 length: 18; D gene: -; clone size: -; J gene: TRBJ1-2; V gene: TRBV4-1; CDR3 protein: CASSQEVALEGSSYGYTF; CDR3 DNA: TGCGCCAGCAGCCAAGAAGTAGCTTTGGAAGGGAGTAGCTATGGCTACACCTTC
CDR3 length: 15; D gene: -; clone size: once; J gene: TRBJ1-3; V gene: TRBV7-8; CDR3 protein: CASSFDGGSGNTIYF; CDR3 DNA: TGTGCCAGCAGCTTTGACGGAGGCTCTGGAAACACCATATATTTT
CDR3 length: 16; D gene: -; clone size: once; J gene: TRBJ1-6; V gene: TRBV11-2; CDR3 protein: CASSLGGELPIEALHF; CDR3 DNA: TGTGCCAGCAGCTTGGGGGGGGAACTCCCTATCGAGGCCCTCCACTTT
CDR3 length: 15; D gene: TRBD2; clone size: once; J gene: TRBJ2-5; V gene: TRBV6-5; CDR3 protein: CASRPLAGAEETQYF; CDR3 DNA: TGTGCCAGCAGACCGCTAGCGGGGGCGGAGGAGACCCAGTACTTC
CDR3 length: 15; D gene: -; clone size: -; J gene: TRBJ2-7; V gene: TRBV9; CDR3 protein: CASSPRTGRAYEQYF; CDR3 DNA: TGTGCCAGCAGCCCACGAACAGGGCGAGCATACGAGCAGTACTTC
CDR3 length: 17; D gene: TRBD2; clone size: -; J gene: TRBJ2-1; V gene: TRBV4-1; CDR3 protein: CASSQPGGLAGGYEQFF; CDR3 DNA: TGCGCCAGCAGCCAACCGGGGGGACTAGCGGGGGGATATGAGCAGTTCTTC